Below, 16 T cell receptor beta chains from the same sample are listed, as sequenced in a study of blood T cells in healthy people across ages. Using a J-beta primer mix together with a sample-barcoded 5' primer, a second PCR was run for roughly 6 to 12 cycles. TCRdb itself ran the 5' RACE reads through MiXCR, one entry per CDR3 protein. The repertoire holds about 650,000 distinct CDR3 sequences, approximately 29% seen once, with just over 15% in the top ten. The source material was blood. Receptor source: a woman older than 75 in good health.

V is TRBV5-1 and J is TRBJ2-1; D remains unclear. Looked up from germline, CDR1 is SGHRS and CDR2 is YFSETQ. V was trimmed by 0 bases and J by 2 bases, leaving 15 bases between them. The CDR3 sequence is 17 residues long. The CDR3 sequence is CASSLANFVGPYNEQFF. The CDR3 DNA sequence: TGCGCCAGCAGCTTGGCCAATTTTGTAGGACCCTACAATGAGCAGTTCTTC.

This clonotype was seen at least ten times. V gene TRBV7-9 combines with J gene TRBJ2-7; unclear D gene. V was shortened by 1 base and J by 5 bases, with 9 bases between the two germline ends. There are 13 residues in the CDR3. CDR1 is SEHNR, CDR2 FQNEAQ, per germline (reference sequence). The CDR3 sequence: CASSLEYTDEQYF. Here the CDR3 DNA reads TGTGCCAGCAGCTTAGAATACACAGACGAGCAGTACTTC.

The chain uses TRBV13 and TRBJ1-5, with 8 bases fitting TRBD1. Trimming at V came to 4 bases and at J to 2 bases, leaving 4 bases not matched to a gene. This CDR3 region has 15 residues. Germline lookup yields CDR1 PRHDT and CDR2 FYEKMQ (reference sequence). CDR3 nucleotides: TGTGCCAGCAGCTCCGGACAGGGCGGCAATCAGCCCCAGCATTTT. Its translation: CASSSGQGGNQPQHF.

This clonotype has more than one count but fewer than ten. This sequence joins TRBV20-1 and TRBJ2-7; D unresolved. This CDR3 has 12 amino acids. V was pared by 0 bases and J by 4 bases, with 7 bases between. The germline V gene encodes CDR1 DFQATT and CDR2 SNEGSKA (reference sequence). The CDR3 protein is CSARDPNYEQYF. In DNA, the CDR3 is TGCAGTGCTAGAGACCCCAATTACGAGCAGTACTTC.

In the case of this clonotype: This may come from a read error, since a much larger clone is one base off. The CDR3 end shows no conserved phenylalanine or tryptophan, and so a read error is likely. The chain uses TRBV20-1 and TRBJ2-5, with 9 bases aligning to TRBD2. J lost 1 base, V lost 6 bases, and 12 bases had no gene match. Germline V CDR1 and CDR2: DFQATT, SNEGSKA (reference sequence). This CDR3 region has 16 residues. CDR3 in DNA: TGCAGTGCCGGGGCAGGAGTAGCGGGGGCCCAAGAGACCCAGTACTCC. Amino acid sequence: CSAGAGVAGAQETQYS.

This clonotype was observed at least ten times. V usage is TRBV7-9 and J usage is TRBJ1-2; D is unresolved. The CDR3 totals 11 residues. V lost 8 bases and J lost 7, with 11 bases in between. Per the germline V gene, CDR1 is SEHNR and CDR2 is FQNEAQ (reference sequence). This CDR3 reads CASAGAGGYTF. DNA for the CDR3: TGTGCCAGCGCAGGTGCAGGTGGCTACACCTTC.

This clonotype occurred many times. The rearrangement links TRBV7-2 to TRBJ2-7, with 13 bases fitting TRBD2. The germline V gene encodes CDR1 SGHTA and CDR2 FQGNSA. This CDR3 comprises 15 residues. The trim removed 8 bases at V and 6 bases at J, leaving 10 bases unmatched. The CDR3 DNA reads as TGTGCCAGCCAGAATTCCAGACTAGCGGGGGGCGAGCAGTACTTC. Protein product: CASQNSRLAGGEQYF.

The table lists this clonotype with many counts. V usage is TRBV5-1 and J usage is TRBJ2-3; no clear D. The CDR3 contains 14 residues. V lost 5 bases and J lost 2, with 12 bases in between. The germline gives CDR1 SGHRS, CDR2 YFSETQ. The CDR3 DNA reads as TGCGCCAGCAGTCTTCGGGCCTTCACAGATACGCAGTATTTT. Amino acids: CASSLRAFTDTQYF.

This chain joins TRBV3-1 and TRBJ1-5; a weak D match, TRBD1 (6 bases). The CDR3 contains 15 residues. With 1 base removed from V and 1 base from J, the gap between germline ends came to 8 bases. CDR1 is LGHDT and CDR2 is YNNKEL in the germline V gene (reference sequence). CDR3 sequence reads: CASSQGGASNQPQHF. CDR3 in DNA: TGTGCCAGCAGCCAAGGGGGGGCGAGCAATCAGCCCCAGCATTTT.

This clonotype was counted between two and nine times. The chain uses TRBV12-3 or TRBV12-4 and TRBJ2-3, with TRBD1 identical over 8 bases. The junction had 13 bases not matched to a gene; V was cut back by 3 bases and J by 11 bases. This CDR3 has 15 amino acids. The CDR3, as DNA: TGTGCCAGCAGTTTGCAGGGGGCAAGGGCAGATGTGCAGTATTTT. It translates to CASSLQGARADVQYF.

On this clonotype itself: Germline is not matched at one junction end, which may reflect a read error. The chain recombines TRBV5-1 with TRBJ2-3; TRBD2 is a possible D gene (5 bases). Germline V gene sequence: CDR1 SGHRS, CDR2 YFSETQ. The CDR3 is 14 residues long. The chain's CDR3 is CASSLETSGGTQYF. CDR3 nucleotides: TGTGCCAGCAGCTTGGAGACAAGCGGAGGTACGCAGTATTTT.

This clonotype was recorded many times. The J gene is TRBJ2-6, the V gene TRBV5-5, with 8 bases aligning to TRBD1. The J segment lost 0 bases and the V segment lost 4 bases, leaving 9 bases of the junction unmatched. The germline V gene has CDR1 SGHKS and CDR2 YYEKEE (reference sequence). This CDR3 contains 18 residues. CDR3 sequence reads: CASSLRDRIYSGANVLTF. CDR3 nucleotide sequence: TGTGCCAGCAGCCTCCGGGACAGGATTTACTCTGGGGCCAACGTCCTGACTTTC.

This clonotype has more than one count but fewer than ten. The rearrangement joins TRBV7-2 to TRBJ1-5; D unresolved. V dropped 0 bases and J dropped 3 bases, with 3 bases sitting between them. Germline V gene lookup returns CDR1 SGHTA and CDR2 FQGNSA. CDR3 length: 13 residues. CDR3 in amino acids: CASSLAHNQPQHF. The CDR3 DNA reads TGTGCCAGCAGCTTAGCGCACAATCAGCCCCAGCATTTT.

CDR3 in DNA: TGTGCCAGCAGTTACTCAGGCAGAAGGAACACTGAAGCTTTCTTT. Residues: CASSYSGRRNTEAFF. This rearrangement joins TRBV6-5 to TRBJ1-1; the D is unclear. The CDR3 totals 15 residues. Per the germline V gene, CDR1 is MNHEY and CDR2 is SVGAGI. Trimming stripped 0 bases from V and 1 base from J, with 9 bases between.

With respect to this clonotype: A much larger clone differs from this one at a single base, so this may be a read error. The V call is TRBV7-2, the J call TRBJ1-1, with a weak D call TRBD1 (6 bases). CDR1 SGHTA and CDR2 FQGNSA come from the germline V gene. The CDR3 is made up of 14 amino acids. Trimming took off 5 bases at V and 4 bases at J, with 14 bases between the two ends. CDR3 in DNA: TGTGCCAGCAGCCAAAGCAGGGGCGGCACTGAAGCTTTCTTT. Amino acid sequence: CASSQSRGGTEAFF.

The rearrangement uses TRBV7-9 and TRBJ2-7; 9 bases are shared with TRBD1. The germline CDR1 and CDR2 sequences are SEHNR and FQNEAQ (reference sequence). J gave up 0 bases and V 1 base, and 4 bases lay outside the gene matches. The CDR3 runs 16 residues. In DNA, the CDR3 is TGTGCCAGCAGCTTAGAGTCGACAGGGGGCTCCTACGAGCAGTACTTC. Translation gives CASSLESTGGSYEQYF.